These 2 T cell receptor beta chains originate from one sample sequenced in a study of blood T cells in healthy people across ages. Primed by a sample-barcoded 5' primer and a J-beta primer mix, a second PCR proceeded for roughly 7 to 11 cycles. In TCRdb, the 5' RACE reads were re-called with MiXCR into one record per CDR3 protein. The sample carries 790,000 or so distinct CDR3 sequences, approximately 60% recorded once. The material sequenced was blood. Receptors were obtained from a man in his forties in good health.

The chain uses TRBV20-1 and TRBJ2-1; D is tentatively TRBD1 or TRBD2 (5 bases each). Germline CDR1 DFQATT, CDR2 SNEGSKA (reference sequence). There are 18 residues in the CDR3. Trimming took off 7 bases at V and 0 bases at J, with 25 bases between the two ends. The CDR3 sequence: CSGGFSGDRWNSYNEQFF. Written as DNA, the CDR3 is TGCAGTGGGGGGTTTTCGGGTGATAGATGGAACTCCTACAATGAGCAGTTCTTC.

The CDR3 spells CASSQDTGVGEQFF. The CDR3 nucleotides read TGCGCCAGCAGCCAAGACACGGGAGTGGGAGAGCAGTTCTTC. The V call is TRBV4-3, the J call TRBJ2-1; D possibly corresponds to TRBD2 (6 bases). This CDR3 has 14 amino acids. The germline gives CDR1 LGHNA, CDR2 YSLEER. V lost 0 bases to trimming and J lost 10 bases, with 13 bases between them.